The 30 T cell receptor beta chains presented below share a single source sample, sequenced in a study of T cells in women clearing cervical HPV infection. Profiled with immunoSEQ multiplex PCR; TCRdb holds only in-frame clones, not every one. This listing includes about 28,000 clones. The sample taken for sequencing was blood buffy coat. These TCRs come from a woman between 18 and 75 years old with a cervical HPV16 infection that either progressed to CIN3+ or cleared (not recorded which).

Note on this clone: Sequencing ends 3 residues short of the CDR3 end; the germline J gene provides the rest. The chain is built from TRBV30 and TRBJ2-7, with 9 nucleotides matching TRBD1. This CDR3 is built from 14 residues. With V trimmed by 2 bases and J by 6 bases, 8 bases remained unmatched. Germline V CDR1 and CDR2: GTSNPN, SVGIG (reference sequence). CDR3 region: CAWSPRDRVSEQYF. The sequenced part of the CDR3 DNA is TGTGCCTGGAGTCCCCGGGACAGGGTAAGCGAG.

As for this clone: The missing CDR3 end, 3 residues past where the read stops, is filled in from the germline J gene. The V and J genes are TRBV7-6 and TRBJ2-2; possibly TRBD1 for D (7 bases). CDR1 is SGHVS, CDR2 FNYEAQ, per germline. The CDR3 covers 16 residues. CDR3 DNA, as far as it was read: TGTGCCAGCAGCTTAGCGCTGGAGGGGGCGGCTGAAAAG. It translates to CASSLALEGAAEK. The whole CDR3 sequence reads CASSLALEGAAEKLFF.

Note on this clone: The DNA ends 3 residues before the CDR3 does, and the rest of the CDR3 is filled in from the germline J gene. This chain connects TRBV6-2 or TRBV6-3 to TRBJ2-5, with D possibly TRBD2 on 6 matching bases. V lost 2 bases to trimming and J lost 4 bases, with 11 bases between them. The CDR3 is 14 residues long. The germline V gene encodes CDR1 MNHEY and CDR2 SVGEGT. The CDR3 sequence is CASSYGGSRETQYF. Incomplete CDR3 DNA: TGTGCCAGCAGTTACGGGGGGAGTAGAGAGACC.

On this clone: The read ends 3 residues early relative to the CDR3; the germline J gene fills the gap. The V call is TRBV7-3, the J call TRBJ2-2; D is unclear. The CDR3 is 12 residues long. Germline CDR1 is SGHTA and CDR2 is FQGTGA. Trimming pared 3 bases from V and 6 bases from J, leaving 5 bases between. CDR3: CASSFTAGELFF. CDR3 DNA (partial): TGTGCCAGCAGCTTTACGGCCGGGGAG.

As to this clone: The observed sequence ends 3 residues before the CDR3 terminus, with the missing tail filled in from the germline J gene. Other nucleotide sequences in the sample specify the same CDR3. This chain joins TRBV6-2 or TRBV6-3 and TRBJ2-7, with 7 bases lining up with TRBD2. V lost 6 bases and J lost 6; bases outside the gene matches: 17. Germline CDR1 MNHEY, CDR2 SVGEGT. This CDR3 is built from 16 residues. The CDR3 sequence is CASSQAHGGGAGEQYF. CDR3 DNA, as far as it was read: TGTGCCAGCAGCCAGGCCCACGGCGGGGGAGCAGGCGAG.

As concerns this clone: The CDR3 end lies 3 residues beyond the end of the read and is filled in from the germline J gene. The gene calls are TRBV7-2 and TRBJ1-6, with a tentative D call TRBD1 (5 bases). The CDR3 extends over 14 amino acids. Looked up from germline, CDR1 is SGHTA and CDR2 is FQGNSA. Trimming left V 1 base short and J 10 bases short, with 11 bases between. Partial CDR3 DNA: TGTGCCAGCAGCTTAGAGCAGGGCCGATCACCC. Its protein product is CASSLEQGRSP. The CDR3 in its entirety is CASSLEQGRSPLHF.

On this clone itself: The CDR3 end is not reached by the read, which stops 3 residues before it; the germline J gene fills it in. The chain recombines TRBV7-2 with TRBJ2-4; D not resolved. The germline gives CDR1 SGHTA, CDR2 FQGNSA. The CDR3 covers 14 residues. The CDR3 region is CASSLGVTNYGQYF. The CDR3 DNA, read in part, is TGTGCCAGCAGCTTAGGGGTTACCAACTATGGT.

Turning to this clone: The read stops 3 residues short of the end of the CDR3; the missing end is completed from the germline J gene. The V and J genes are TRBV7-2 and TRBJ2-2; D is possibly TRBD1 (6 bases). There are 17 residues in the CDR3. Between the trimmed V and J ends, which lost 0 bases and 5 bases, there was a span of 16 bases. CDR1 is SGHTA and CDR2 is FQGNSA in the germline V gene. CDR3 DNA (partial): TGTGCCAGCAGCTTAGCTACCGATAGAAGGGGGACCGGGGAG. It codes for CASSLATDRRGTGE. The CDR3 in full is CASSLATDRRGTGELFF. The entire variable domain, with the rest obtained from reference TRBV7-2 and TRBJ2-2, is as follows: GAGVSQSPSNKVTEKGKDVELRCDPISGHTALYWYRQSLGQGLEFLIYFQGNSAPDKSGLPSDRFSAERTGGSVSTLTIQRTQQEDSAVYLCASSLATDRRGTGELFFGEGSRLTVL.

Turning to this clone: The read terminates 3 residues before the CDR3 end, so the remaining end is supplied by the germline J gene. The chain uses TRBV20-1 and TRBJ1-2; D not certain. Per the germline V gene, CDR1 is DFQATT and CDR2 is SNEGSKA (reference sequence). This CDR3 comprises 13 residues. Trimming took 6 bases from V and 3 from J, leaving 14 bases between them. Partial CDR3 DNA: TGCAGTGCCGCGTTACCGGTCGACTATGGC. Its translation: CSAALPVDYG. From start to end, the CDR3 is CSAALPVDYGYTF.

Remarks on this clone: The read ends 3 residues before the CDR3 terminus; that terminus is restored from the germline J gene. The rearrangement uses TRBV5-1 and TRBJ2-2, with D possibly being TRBD1 (6 bases). CDR1 SGHRS and CDR2 YFSETQ come from the germline V gene. The CDR3 runs 15 residues. CDR3 DNA (partial): TGCGCCAGCAGCTCCCCAGGGGCCTATAATTCACCG. Amino acids: CASSSPGAYNSP. The full CDR3 sequence reads CASSSPGAYNSPLFF. Together with reference TRBV5-1 and TRBJ2-2, the CDR3 gives the full variable domain: KAGVTQTPRYLIKTRGQQVTLSCSPISGHRSVSWYQQTPGQGLQFLFEYFSETQRNKGNFPGRFSGRQFSNSRSEMNVSTLELGDSALYLCASSSPGAYNSPLFFGEGSRLTVL.

On this clone itself: The read terminates 3 residues before the CDR3 end, so the remaining end is supplied by the germline J gene. This chain uses TRBV20-1 with TRBJ2-3; 10 nucleotides line up with TRBD2. The germline CDR1 and CDR2 sequences are DFQATT and SNEGSKA (reference sequence). The CDR3 has 13 residues. Trimming removed 5 bases from V and 3 bases from J; junction bases left unmatched: 2. The CDR3 DNA, read in part, is TGCAGTGCTGAGACTAGCGGGACAGATACG. Encoded protein: CSAETSGTDT. The full CDR3 sequence reads CSAETSGTDTQYF.

Remarks on this clone: The read ends 3 residues shy of where the CDR3 ends; the end is completed using the germline J gene. This chain connects TRBV6-1 to TRBJ1-3; D is undetermined. V was shortened by 4 bases and J by 2 bases, with 15 bases between the two germline ends. CDR3 length: 16 amino acids. Per germline, CDR1 MNHNS and CDR2 SASEGT. CDR3 region: CASSVMRALTGNTIYF. The CDR3 bases that were read are TGTGCCAGCAGTGTAATGAGGGCGCTGACTGGAAACACC.

Notes on this clone: The missing CDR3 end, 3 residues past where the read stops, is filled in from the germline J gene. The chain has TRBV2 and TRBJ1-2; 8 bases line up with TRBD1. V trimming: 8 bases; J trimming: 7 bases; junction bases outside the gene matches: 15. This CDR3 contains 15 residues. CDR1 is SNHLY, CDR2 FYNNEI, per germline. The covered CDR3 bases are TGTGCCAGCGAGGTCGGCCGGACAGGACAGGGTGGC. Translating gives CASEVGRTGQGG. The whole CDR3 is CASEVGRTGQGGYTF.

On this clone: The CDR3 end falls 3 residues outside the read, so it is completed with the germline J gene. V gene TRBV12-3 or TRBV12-4 combines with J gene TRBJ2-2; 8 bases match TRBD2. CDR3 length equals 15 residues. Trimming took 4 bases from V and 3 from J; bases not matched to a gene: 4. The part of the CDR3 DNA that was read is TGTGCCAGCAGTTCGGGGGGGCGGTACACCGGGGAG. This codes for CASSSGGRYTGE. The CDR3, in full, reads CASSSGGRYTGELFF.

On this clone itself: The read stops 3 residues short of the end of the CDR3; the missing end is completed from the germline J gene. This chain connects TRBV24-1 to TRBJ2-7; the D is unclear. The V and J ends lost 7 bases and 6 bases respectively, with 9 bases between them. The CDR3 spans 11 residues. Per the germline V gene, CDR1 is KGHDR and CDR2 is SFDVKD. CDR3 protein: CATRKVSEQYF. The sequenced CDR3 bases are TGTGCCACCAGGAAAGTCAGCGAG.

About this clone: Read sequence stops 3 residues before the CDR3 end, and the germline J gene provides the missing end. The V and J genes are TRBV12-3 or TRBV12-4 and TRBJ2-1; D might be TRBD1 (5 bases). V lost 8 bases and J lost 3, with 14 bases in between. This CDR3 spans 14 amino acids. The CDR3 protein is CASVQGNIYNEQFF. Incomplete CDR3 DNA: TGTGCCAGCGTCCAGGGCAATATCTACAATGAG.

About this clone itself: Coverage ceases 3 residues before the CDR3 finishes, and the germline J gene fills in the end. This rearrangement joins TRBV19 to TRBJ2-3; 8 bases map to TRBD1. Germline V CDR1 and CDR2: LNHDA, SQIVND (reference sequence). CDR3 size: 15 residues. CDR3 residues: CASSADRGVEETQYF. The sequenced part of the CDR3 DNA is TGTGCCAGTAGTGCTGACAGGGGAGTTGAAGAGACG.

As regards this clone: The CDR3 extends 3 residues past the end of the read, so its final part is completed from the germline J gene. The genes are TRBV7-2 and TRBJ2-5, with 10 positions matching TRBD2. The CDR3 runs 14 residues. Germline CDR1 and CDR2: SGHTA and FQGNSA. Trimming removed 5 bases from V and 5 bases from J; junction bases left unmatched: 5. This chain's CDR3 is CASSVSGGRETQYF. The sequenced CDR3 bases are TGTGCCAGCAGCGTTAGCGGGGGGAGGGAGACC.

On this clone itself: One junction end disagrees with the germline gene, perhaps due to a read error. Read data end 3 residues before the CDR3 end; the end is taken from the germline J gene. The same CDR3 also results from other DNA sequences found in this sample. The rearrangement uses TRBV7-9 and TRBJ1-3; D call uncertain. The CDR3 has 15 residues. CDR1 is SEHNR, CDR2 FQNEAQ, per germline (reference sequence). The CDR3 sequence: CASKDPRDSGNTIYF. The covered CDR3 bases are TGTGCCAGCAAAGACCCCCGAGACTCTGGAAACACT.

Comment on this clone: The CDR3 end is not reached by the read, which stops 3 residues before it; the germline J gene fills it in. The same CDR3 can be traced to other DNA sequences in this sample. The chain couples TRBV20-1 to TRBJ2-7; D is perhaps TRBD2 (6 bases). Trimming pared 6 bases from V and 2 bases from J, leaving 14 bases between. Germline CDR1 is DFQATT and CDR2 is SNEGSKA (reference sequence). There are 13 residues in the CDR3. CDR3 DNA (partial): TGCAGTGCCACTTTCGGGGGTACCTACGAG. Protein sequence: CSATFGGTYE. The entire CDR3 reads CSATFGGTYEQYF.

About this clone itself: Read sequence stops 3 residues before the CDR3 end, and the germline J gene provides the missing end. The chain links TRBV20-1 to TRBJ1-1; 9 positions agree with TRBD1. V shed 6 bases and J 0 bases; nucleotides not matched to a gene: 11. The length of the CDR3 is 16 residues. The germline V gene has CDR1 DFQATT and CDR2 SNEGSKA (reference sequence). CDR3 sequence reads: CSASPSGQGMNTEAFF. CDR3 DNA (partial): TGCAGTGCCTCCCCTTCCGGACAGGGGATGAACACTGAA.

Notes on this clone: The read gets to within 3 residues of the CDR3 end, and the germline J gene fills in the rest. The rearrangement joins TRBV6-2 or TRBV6-3 to TRBJ2-3; D is possibly TRBD1 (5 bases). The germline V gene has CDR1 MNHEY and CDR2 SVGEGT. The CDR3 runs 15 residues. The V end was cut by 7 bases, the J end by 1 base, with 15 bases between. CDR3 sequence reads: CASNTGTKGTDTQYF. The sequenced CDR3 bases are TGTGCCAGCAATACAGGTACAAAGGGCACAGATACG.

A word on this clone: Read coverage stops 3 residues before the CDR3 terminus; the germline J gene supplies the remainder. V gene TRBV2 combines with J gene TRBJ2-5; TRBD1 matches 9 bases. CDR3 size: 16 residues. Losses at the gene ends were 5 bases for V and 3 bases for J; bases not matched to a gene: 10. Germline lookup yields CDR1 SNHLY and CDR2 FYNNEI. The CDR3 reads CASSRESGTGKETQYF. The sequenced part of the CDR3 DNA is TGTGCCAGCAGTCGAGAGTCCGGGACAGGGAAAGAGACC.

A remark on this clone: Read sequence stops 3 residues before the CDR3 end, and the germline J gene provides the missing end. The rearrangement links TRBV7-8 to TRBJ2-2; weak D call: TRBD1 (6 bases). This CDR3 is 15 amino acids long. CDR1 and CDR2 (germline): SGHVS, FQNEAQ. V was pared by 0 bases and J by 6 bases, with 11 bases between. The chain's CDR3 is CASSLAAGVPGELFF. The sequenced CDR3 bases are TGTGCCAGCAGCTTAGCGGCAGGGGTACCCGGGGAG.

As for this clone: Sequencing ends 3 residues short of the CDR3 end; the germline J gene provides the rest. The chain combines TRBV7-2 with TRBJ2-7; maybe TRBD2 (6 bases). CDR1 is SGHTA, CDR2 FQGNSA, per germline. Trimming cost V 5 bases and J 1 base, with 12 bases left between them. The length of the CDR3 is 14 residues. CDR3 DNA (partial): TGTGCCAGCAGCCTCGGGACTCTTTCCTACGAG. Its translation: CASSLGTLSYE. The entire CDR3 sequence reads CASSLGTLSYEQYF. The complete variable domain, with remaining parts taken from reference TRBV7-2 and TRBJ2-7, reads GAGVSQSPSNKVTEKGKDVELRCDPISGHTALYWYRQSLGQGLEFLIYFQGNSAPDKSGLPSDRFSAERTGGSVSTLTIQRTQQEDSAVYLCASSLGTLSYEQYFGPGTRLTVT.

Concerning this clone: The CDR3 extends 3 residues past the end of the read, so its final part is completed from the germline J gene. The chain joins TRBV10-3 to TRBJ1-2, with 8 bases that match TRBD1. The junction had 8 bases not matched to a gene; V was cut back by 0 bases and J by 2 bases. Per the germline V gene, CDR1 is ENHRY and CDR2 is SYGVKD. The CDR3 is 17 residues long. CDR3 protein: CAISESEGQADNYGYTF. CDR3 DNA, as far as it was read: TGTGCCATCAGTGAGTCGGAGGGACAGGCCGACAACTATGGC.

Points on this clone: The CDR3 end is not reached by the read, which stops 3 residues before it; the germline J gene fills it in. The chain carries TRBV5-1 and TRBJ1-2; D is perhaps TRBD1 (5 bases). The V gene's germline CDR1 is SGHRS and CDR2 YFSETQ. The length of the CDR3 is 17 residues. CDR3 DNA (partial): TGCGCCAGCAGCTTGGGGGGGACTGACGGCCACGGCAGGGGC. This gives the protein CASSLGGTDGHGRG. The full CDR3 protein is CASSLGGTDGHGRGYTF.

With regard to this clone: The CDR3 is cut off 3 residues early in the read; its end comes from the germline J gene. This chain joins TRBV29-1 and TRBJ1-2, with D hard to call. Germline V CDR1 and CDR2: SQVTM, ANQGSEA. The CDR3 spans 11 residues. V was cut by 6 bases and J by 7 bases, with 12 bases left in between. The sequenced part of the CDR3 DNA is TGCAGCGTGGGTAAGGGTACTGGC. Translated: CSVGKGTG. The complete CDR3 protein is CSVGKGTGYTF.

The CDR3 loop is CASGADSYNEQFF. CDR3 bases read: TGTGCCAGCGGGGCGGACTCCTACAATGAG. The chain couples TRBV12-3 or TRBV12-4 to TRBJ2-1; maybe TRBD1 (5 bases). The read finishes 3 residues shy of the CDR3 end, and the germline J gene is used to complete it. The CDR3 runs to 13 residues. Trimming took off 8 bases at V and 0 bases at J, with 8 bases between the two ends.

Regarding this clone: The read stops 3 residues short of the end of the CDR3; the missing end is completed from the germline J gene. V usage is TRBV7-2 and J usage is TRBJ2-3; no clear D. CDR1 is SGHTA, CDR2 FQGNSA, per germline. CDR3 length: 13 amino acids. Partial CDR3 DNA: TGTGCCAGCAGCTTGCAGCGAATGGAGACG. Translated, it gives CASSLQRMET. The CDR3, in full, reads CASSLQRMETQYF.